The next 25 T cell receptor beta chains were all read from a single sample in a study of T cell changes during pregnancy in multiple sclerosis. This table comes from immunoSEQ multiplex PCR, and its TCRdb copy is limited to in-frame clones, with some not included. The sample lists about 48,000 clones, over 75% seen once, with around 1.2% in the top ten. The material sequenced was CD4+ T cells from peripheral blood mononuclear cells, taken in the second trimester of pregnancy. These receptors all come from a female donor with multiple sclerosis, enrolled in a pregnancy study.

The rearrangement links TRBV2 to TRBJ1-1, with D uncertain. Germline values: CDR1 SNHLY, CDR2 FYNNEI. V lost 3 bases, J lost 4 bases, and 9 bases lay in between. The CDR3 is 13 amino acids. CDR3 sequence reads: CASSEVRFTEAFF. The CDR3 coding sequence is TGTGCCAGCAGTGAGGTCAGATTCACTGAAGCTTTCTTT. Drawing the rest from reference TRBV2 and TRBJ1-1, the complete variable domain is EPEVTQTPSHQVTQMGQEVILRCVPISNHLYFYWYRQILGQKVEFLVSFYNNEISEKSEIFDDQFSVERPDGSNFTLKIRSTKLEDSAMYFCASSEVRFTEAFFGQGTRLTVV.

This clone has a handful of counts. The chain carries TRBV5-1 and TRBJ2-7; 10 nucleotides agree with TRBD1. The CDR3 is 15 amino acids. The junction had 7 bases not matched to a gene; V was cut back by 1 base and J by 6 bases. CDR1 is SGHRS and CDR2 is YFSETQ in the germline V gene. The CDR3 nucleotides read TGCGCCAGCAGCTTGTCAATGGACAGGGGGGGCGAGCAGTACTTC. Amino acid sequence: CASSLSMDRGGEQYF.

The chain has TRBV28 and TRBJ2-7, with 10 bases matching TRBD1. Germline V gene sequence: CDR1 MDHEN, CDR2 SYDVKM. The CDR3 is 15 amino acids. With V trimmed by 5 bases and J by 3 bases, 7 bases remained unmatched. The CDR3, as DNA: TGTGCCAGCAGTATAAGACAGGGGGCTATCTACGAGCAGTACTTC. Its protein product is CASSIRQGAIYEQYF.

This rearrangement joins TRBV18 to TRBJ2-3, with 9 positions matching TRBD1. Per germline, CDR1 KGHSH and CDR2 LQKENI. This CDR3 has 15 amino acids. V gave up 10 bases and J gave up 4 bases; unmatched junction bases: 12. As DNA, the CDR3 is TGTGCCACCCCCCAGGGACAGGGCATCGCAGATACGCAGTATTTT. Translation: CATPQGQGIADTQYF.

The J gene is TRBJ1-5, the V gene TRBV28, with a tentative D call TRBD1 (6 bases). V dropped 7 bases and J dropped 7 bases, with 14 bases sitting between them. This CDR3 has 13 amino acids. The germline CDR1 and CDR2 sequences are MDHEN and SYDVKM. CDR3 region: CASTWGRGQPQHF. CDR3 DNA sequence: TGTGCCAGCACATGGGGCAGGGGCCAGCCCCAGCATTTT.

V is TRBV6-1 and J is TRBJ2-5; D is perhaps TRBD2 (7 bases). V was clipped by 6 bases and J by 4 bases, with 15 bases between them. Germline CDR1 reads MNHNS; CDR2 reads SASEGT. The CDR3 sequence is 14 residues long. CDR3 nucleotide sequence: TGTGCCAGCAGACCTCAGGGGAGGGCAGAGACCCAGTACTTC. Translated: CASRPQGRAETQYF.

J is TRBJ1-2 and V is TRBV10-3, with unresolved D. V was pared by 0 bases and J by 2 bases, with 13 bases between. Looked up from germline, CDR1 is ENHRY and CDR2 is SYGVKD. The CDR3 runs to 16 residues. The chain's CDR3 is CAISESTGVLNYGYTF. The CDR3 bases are TGTGCCATCAGTGAGTCGACCGGGGTTCTCAACTATGGCTACACCTTC.

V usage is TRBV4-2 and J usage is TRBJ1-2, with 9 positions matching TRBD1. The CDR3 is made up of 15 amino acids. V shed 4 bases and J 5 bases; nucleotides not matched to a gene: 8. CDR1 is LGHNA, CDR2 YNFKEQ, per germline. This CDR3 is CASSRGQGNVYGYTF. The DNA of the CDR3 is TGTGCCAGCAGCCGAGGACAGGGGAACGTATATGGCTACACCTTC.

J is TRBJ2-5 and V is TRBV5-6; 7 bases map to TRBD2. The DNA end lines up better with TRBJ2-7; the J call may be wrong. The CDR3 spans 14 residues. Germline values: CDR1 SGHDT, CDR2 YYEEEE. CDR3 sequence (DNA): TGTGCCAGCAGCTCTCTAGCGGAGCTCTACGAGCAGTACTTC. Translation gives CASSSLAELYEQYF.

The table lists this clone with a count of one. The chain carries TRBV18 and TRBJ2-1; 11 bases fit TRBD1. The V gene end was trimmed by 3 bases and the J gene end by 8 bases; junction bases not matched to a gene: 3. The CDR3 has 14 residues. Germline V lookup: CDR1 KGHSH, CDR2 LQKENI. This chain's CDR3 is CASSPGTGGYEQFF. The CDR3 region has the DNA TGTGCCAGCTCACCCGGGACAGGGGGGTATGAGCAGTTCTTC.

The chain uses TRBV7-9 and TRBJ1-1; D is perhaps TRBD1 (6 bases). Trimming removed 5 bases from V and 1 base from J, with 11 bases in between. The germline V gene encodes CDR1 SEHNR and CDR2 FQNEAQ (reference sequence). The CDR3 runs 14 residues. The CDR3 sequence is CASSHWGQNTEAFF. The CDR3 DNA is TGTGCCAGCAGCCATTGGGGACAGAACACTGAAGCTTTCTTT.

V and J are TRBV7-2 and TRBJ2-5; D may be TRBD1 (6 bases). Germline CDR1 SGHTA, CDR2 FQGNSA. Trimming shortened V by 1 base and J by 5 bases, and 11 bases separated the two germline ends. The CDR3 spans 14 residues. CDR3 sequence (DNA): TGTGCCAGCAGCTTAGATCAGGGGACCGAGACCCAGTACTTC. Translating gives CASSLDQGTETQYF.

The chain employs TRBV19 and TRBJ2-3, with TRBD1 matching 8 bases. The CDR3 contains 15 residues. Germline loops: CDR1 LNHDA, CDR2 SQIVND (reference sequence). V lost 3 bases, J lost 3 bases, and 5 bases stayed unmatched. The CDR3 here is CASSILRQGTDTQYF. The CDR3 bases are TGTGCCAGTAGTATTTTGAGACAGGGGACAGATACGCAGTATTTT.

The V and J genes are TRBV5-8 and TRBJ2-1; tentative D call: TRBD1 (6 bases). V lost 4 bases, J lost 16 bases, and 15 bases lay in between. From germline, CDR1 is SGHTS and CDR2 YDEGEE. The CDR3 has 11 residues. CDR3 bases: TGTGCCAGCAGCCAAACAGGGAGTCAATTCTTC. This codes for CASSQTGSQFF. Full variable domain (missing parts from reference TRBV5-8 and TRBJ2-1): EAGVTQSPTHLIKTRGQQATLRCSPISGHTSVYWYQQALGLGLQFLLWYDEGEERNRGNFPPRFSGRQFPNYSSELNVNALELEDSALYLCASSQTGSQFFGPGTRLTVL.

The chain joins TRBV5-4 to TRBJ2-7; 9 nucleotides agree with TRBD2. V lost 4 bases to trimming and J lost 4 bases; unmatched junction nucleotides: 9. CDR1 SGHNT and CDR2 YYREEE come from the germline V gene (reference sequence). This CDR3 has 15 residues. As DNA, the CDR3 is TGTGCCAGCAGCCAGCGAGCGGGAGGAAGGTACGAGCAGTACTTC. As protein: CASSQRAGGRYEQYF.

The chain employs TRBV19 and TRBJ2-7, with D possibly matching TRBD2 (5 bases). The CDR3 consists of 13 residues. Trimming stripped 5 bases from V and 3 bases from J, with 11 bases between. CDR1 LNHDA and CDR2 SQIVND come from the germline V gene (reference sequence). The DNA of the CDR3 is TGTGCCAGTAGTCAAGCGGAGAGCTACGAGCAGTACTTC. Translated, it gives CASSQAESYEQYF.

The chain's CDR3 is CASSSHIYSNQPQHF. The CDR3 nucleotides are TGTGCCAGCAGTTCACATATATATAGCAATCAGCCCCAGCATTTT. The chain is built from TRBV6-5 and TRBJ1-5; D remains ambiguous. V lost 4 bases to trimming and J lost 0 bases, with 10 bases between them. Germline V gene data show CDR1 as MNHEY and CDR2 as SVGAGI. The CDR3 runs 15 residues.

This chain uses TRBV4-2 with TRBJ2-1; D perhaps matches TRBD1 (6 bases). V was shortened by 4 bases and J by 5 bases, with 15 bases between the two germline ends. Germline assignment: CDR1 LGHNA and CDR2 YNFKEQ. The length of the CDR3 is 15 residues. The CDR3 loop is CASSPLGGIHNEQFF. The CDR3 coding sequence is TGTGCCAGCAGCCCCTTAGGGGGAATCCACAATGAGCAGTTCTTC.

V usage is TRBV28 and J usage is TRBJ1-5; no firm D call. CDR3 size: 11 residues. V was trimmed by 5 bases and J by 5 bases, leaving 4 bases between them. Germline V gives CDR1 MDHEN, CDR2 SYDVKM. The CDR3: CASSIDQPQHF. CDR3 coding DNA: TGTGCCAGCAGTATCGATCAGCCCCAGCATTTT.

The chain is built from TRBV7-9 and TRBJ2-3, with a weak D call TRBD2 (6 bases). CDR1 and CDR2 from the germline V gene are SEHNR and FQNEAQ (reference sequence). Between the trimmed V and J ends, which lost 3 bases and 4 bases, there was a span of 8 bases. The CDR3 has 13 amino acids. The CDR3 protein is CASSLPGADTQYF. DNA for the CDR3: TGTGCCAGCAGCTTGCCGGGGGCAGATACGCAGTATTTT.

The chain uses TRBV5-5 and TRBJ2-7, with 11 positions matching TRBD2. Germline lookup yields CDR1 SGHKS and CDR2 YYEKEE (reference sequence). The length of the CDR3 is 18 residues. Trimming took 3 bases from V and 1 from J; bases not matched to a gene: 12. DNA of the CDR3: TGTGCCAGCAGCTCCCGGAGACTAGCGGGATTTACATCCTACGAGCAGTACTTC. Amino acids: CASSSRRLAGFTSYEQYF.

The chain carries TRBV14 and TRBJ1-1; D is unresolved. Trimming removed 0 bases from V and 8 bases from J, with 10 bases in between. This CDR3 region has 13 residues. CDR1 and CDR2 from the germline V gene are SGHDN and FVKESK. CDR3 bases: TGTGCCAGCAGCCAAGATTCTCGCAGGGAAGCTTTCTTT. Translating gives CASSQDSRREAFF. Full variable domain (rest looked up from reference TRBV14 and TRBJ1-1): EAGVTQFPSHSVIEKGQTVTLRCDPISGHDNLYWYRRVMGKEIKFLLHFVKESKQDESGMPNNRFLAERTGGTYSTLKVQPAELEDSGVYFCASSQDSRREAFFGQGTRLTVV.

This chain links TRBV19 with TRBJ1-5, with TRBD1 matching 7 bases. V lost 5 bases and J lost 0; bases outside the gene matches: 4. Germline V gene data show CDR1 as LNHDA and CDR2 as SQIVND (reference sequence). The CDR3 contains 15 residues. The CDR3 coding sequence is TGTGCCAGTAGTGGACAGGCCCCTAGCAATCAGCCCCAGCATTTT. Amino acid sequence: CASSGQAPSNQPQHF.

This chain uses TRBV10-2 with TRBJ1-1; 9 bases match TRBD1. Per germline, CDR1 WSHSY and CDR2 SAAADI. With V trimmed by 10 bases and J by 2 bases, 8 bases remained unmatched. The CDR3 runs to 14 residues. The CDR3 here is CATRTGEFNTEAFF. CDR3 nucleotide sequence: TGCGCCACAAGGACAGGGGAGTTTAACACTGAAGCTTTCTTT.

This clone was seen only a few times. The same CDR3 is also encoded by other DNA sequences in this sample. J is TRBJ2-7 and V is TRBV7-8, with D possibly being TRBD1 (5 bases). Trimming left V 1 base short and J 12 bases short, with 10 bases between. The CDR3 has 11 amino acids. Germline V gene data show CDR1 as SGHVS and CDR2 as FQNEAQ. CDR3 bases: TGTGCCAGCAGCTTAGAAGGGGCCAGGTACTTC. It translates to CASSLEGARYF. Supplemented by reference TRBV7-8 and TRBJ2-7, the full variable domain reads GAGVSQSPRYKVAKRGQDVALRCDPISGHVSLFWYQQALGQGPEFLTYFQNEAQLDKSGLPSDRFFAERPEGSVSTLKIQRTQQEDSAVYLCASSLEGARYFGPGTRLTVT.